A selection of T cell receptor beta chains follows, all from one sample in a study of identifying expanded T cells in peripheral blood. TCRdb's table, derived via immunoSEQ multiplex PCR, lists solely in-frame clones and lacks some. The data hold tens of thousands of clones, with approximately 85% observed a single time. Sequenced sample: blood. The receptors were sampled from a person aged 18 to 75 in good health. The CDR3 runs from the conserved cysteine through the conserved F or W. The D gene is left open where the match is weak. Size tells how often a clone was seen (once, few, many) or the class of an expanded clone, and some rows leave it out.

d_call | clone_size | j_call | v_call | cdr3_aa | cdr3_nt
TRBD1 | . | TRBJ1-2 | TRBV6-5 | CASGDRDYGYTF | TGTGCCAGCGGGGACAGGGACTATGGCTACACCTTC
TRBD1 | . | TRBJ2-2 | TRBV4-1 | CASSLSGQGGSGELFF | TGCGCCAGCAGTTTGTCGGGACAGGGCGGTTCCGGGGAGCTGTTTTTT
. | . | TRBJ2-1 | TRBV27 | CASRVRGGSYNEQFF | TGTGCCAGTAGGGTCCGGGGCGGCTCCTACAATGAGCAGTTCTTC
. | . | TRBJ2-7 | TRBV7-8 | CASSPSFEQYF | TGTGCCAGCAGCCCGAGCTTTGAGCAGTACTTC
TRBD2 | few | TRBJ2-3 | TRBV7-3 | CASSLSGRRTDTQYF | TGTGCCAGCAGCTTAAGCGGGAGGCGCACAGATACGCAGTATTTT
. | . | TRBJ2-1 | TRBV7-2 | CASSLVGDTYNEQFF | TGTGCCAGCAGCTTAGTGGGGGACACCTACAATGAGCAGTTCTTC
. | . | TRBJ1-1 | TRBV16 | CASSEPHTEAFF | TGTGCCAGCAGCGAACCCCACACTGAAGCTTTCTTT
TRBD1 | few | TRBJ2-7 | TRBV4-2 | CASSQEGQGRDEQYF | TGTGCCAGCAGCCAAGAGGGACAGGGTCGGGACGAGCAGTACTTC
. | once | TRBJ2-1 | TRBV4-1 | CASSQEFSSYNEQFF | TGCGCCAGCAGCCAAGAGTTCAGCTCCTACAATGAGCAGTTCTTC
TRBD1 | . | TRBJ2-1 | TRBV2 | CASTQGQGNEQFF | TGTGCCAGCACCCAGGGACAGGGGAATGAGCAGTTCTTC
TRBD1 | . | TRBJ1-3 | TRBV9 | CASSVGTGVSSGNTIYF | TGTGCCAGCAGCGTGGGGACAGGCGTTTCCTCTGGAAACACCATATATTTT
TRBD1 | . | TRBJ2-4 | TRBV14 | CASSQTGTGQVYF | TGTGCCAGCAGCCAAACCGGGACAGGGCAGGTTTACTTC
TRBD1 | . | TRBJ1-4 | TRBV7-9 | CASSLGDRRTNEKLFF | TGTGCCAGCAGCTTAGGGGACAGGAGAACTAATGAAAAACTGTTTTTT
. | . | TRBJ2-7 | TRBV6-1 | CASSEMWDGRNYEQYF | TGTGCCAGCAGTGAAATGTGGGACGGAAGGAACTACGAGCAGTACTTC
TRBD1 | . | TRBJ1-4 | TRBV11-1 | CASSFEGQANEKLFF | TGTGCCAGCAGCTTTGAGGGACAGGCGAATGAAAAACTGTTTTTT
. | . | TRBJ1-6 | TRBV7-8 | CASSRGQTYNSPLHF | TGTGCCAGCAGTCGAGGACAGACCTATAATTCACCCCTCCACTTT
. | once | TRBJ1-1 | TRBV6-6 | CASSGGTEAFF | TGTGCCAGCAGTGGAGGGACTGAAGCTTTCTTT
. | . | TRBJ2-2 | TRBV6-6 | CASSQENTGELFF | TGTGCCAGCAGCCAGGAGAACACCGGGGAGCTGTTTTTT
. | . | TRBJ1-4 | TRBV18 | CASSPSGAANEKLFF | TGTGCCAGCTCGCCCTCAGGGGCGGCTAATGAAAAACTGTTTTTT
. | . | TRBJ1-1 | TRBV9 | CASSLTGHTEAFF | TGTGCCAGCAGCTTAACAGGTCACACTGAAGCTTTCTTT
. | . | TRBJ2-7 | TRBV19 | CASSTGDSREDEQYF | TGTGCCAGTAGTACGGGGGACTCCAGGGAGGACGAGCAGTACTTC
. | . | TRBJ2-7 | TRBV5-1 | CASSLGPTENDYEQYF | TGCGCCAGCAGCCTCGGCCCGACTGAAAACGACTACGAGCAGTACTTC
TRBD2 | . | TRBJ2-5 | TRBV25-1 | CASSPGLAGGWGEETQYF | TGTGCCAGCAGTCCGGGACTAGCGGGGGGTTGGGGTGAGGAGACCCAGTACTTC
. | . | TRBJ1-6 | TRBV5-1 | CASSLAGNSPLHF | TGCGCCAGCAGCTTGGCAGGAAATTCACCCCTCCACTTT
. | few | TRBJ1-2 | TRBV6-1 | CASRERELGGYTF | TGTGCCAGCCGTGAAAGGGAATTGGGAGGCTACACCTTC
TRBD2 | . | TRBJ2-7 | TRBV18 | CASSPLAGEGEQYF | TGTGCCAGCTCACCTCTAGCGGGAGAGGGCGAGCAGTACTTC
. | . | TRBJ2-5 | TRBV6-1 | CASNRGEGETQYF | TGTGCCAGCAATAGGGGGGAAGGAGAGACCCAGTACTTC
. | . | TRBJ2-1 | TRBV9 | CASSKQGISYNEQFF | TGTGCCAGCAGCAAACAGGGAATCTCCTACAATGAGCAGTTCTTC
. | . | TRBJ2-7 | TRBV4-1 | CASSQAGFSSYEQYF | TGCGCCAGCAGCCAAGCCGGTTTTAGCTCCTACGAGCAGTACTTC
. | once | TRBJ2-5 | TRBV6-1 | CASRIGGGETQYF | TGTGCCAGCAGGATCGGTGGAGGAGAGACCCAGTACTTC
. | . | TRBJ1-1 | TRBV6-5 | CASSSVHTEAFF | TGTGCCAGCAGTTCGGTGCACACTGAAGCTTTCTTT
. | . | TRBJ1-1 | TRBV11-3 | CASSSRTVNTEAFF | TGTGCCAGCAGCTCCCGGACGGTGAACACTGAAGCTTTCTTT
TRBD1 | few | TRBJ2-1 | TRBV18 | CASSPAQGANEQFF | TGTGCCAGCTCACCAGCACAGGGGGCGAATGAGCAGTTCTTC
. | . | TRBJ1-1 | TRBV7-7 | CASSLEPNTEAFF | TGTGCCAGCAGCTTAGAGCCGAACACTGAAGCTTTCTTT
TRBD1 | few | TRBJ1-5 | TRBV11-2 | CASSPGGQGVTEPQHF | TGTGCCAGCAGCCCAGGGGGACAGGGGGTGACGGAGCCCCAGCATTTT
. | . | TRBJ2-3 | TRBV5-1 | CASSFKTRADTQYF | TGCGCCAGCAGCTTTAAAACCCGGGCAGATACGCAGTATTTT
. | . | TRBJ1-1 | TRBV2 | CASSDPQGGVTEAFF | TGTGCCAGCAGTGACCCGCAGGGTGGGGTCACTGAAGCTTTCTTT
TRBD2 | . | TRBJ2-4 | TRBV6-1 | CASSGPSGAILAKNIQYF | TGTGCCAGCAGTGGGCCTAGCGGGGCTATACTAGCCAAAAACATTCAGTACTTC
TRBD1 | . | TRBJ1-2 | TRBV5-5 | CAGTETGTGAIYGYTF | TGTGCCGGGACCGAAACCGGGACAGGGGCGATCTATGGCTACACCTTC
. | once | TRBJ1-3 | TRBV30 | CACQYGGSGNTIYF | TGTGCCTGCCAGTACGGGGGCTCTGGAAACACCATATATTTT
. | . | TRBJ1-5 | TRBV15 | CATSRTANSNQPQHF | TGTGCCACCAGCAGGACAGCAAATAGCAATCAGCCCCAGCATTTT
. | . | TRBJ1-1 | TRBV27 | CASTEAFF | TGTGCCAGCACTGAAGCTTTCTTT
TRBD1 | few | TRBJ1-1 | TRBV9 | CASSGGQGFTEAFF | TGTGCCAGCAGCGGTGGACAGGGTTTCACTGAAGCTTTCTTT
TRBD2 | . | TRBJ2-6 | TRBV13 | CASSLSGSSGANVLTF | TGTGCCAGCAGCTTAAGCGGGAGCTCTGGGGCCAACGTCCTGACTTTC
. | . | TRBJ2-1 | TRBV4-3 | CASSQDSGAGYNEQFF | TGCGCCAGCAGCCAAGACTCGGGAGCTGGATACAATGAGCAGTTCTTC
. | . | TRBJ1-2 | TRBV10-3 | CAIGGAIYGYTF | TGTGCCATCGGGGGGGCGATCTATGGCTACACCTTC
. | . | TRBJ1-1 | TRBV5-1 | CASSLSGATEAFF | TGCGCCAGCAGCTTGTCTGGGGCGACTGAAGCTTTCTTT
TRBD2 | . | TRBJ2-2 | TRBV5-1 | CASSLGLAVGLGELFF | TGCGCCAGCAGCCTCGGACTAGCTGTTGGGCTCGGGGAGCTGTTTTTT
TRBD2 | . | TRBJ2-7 | TRBV7-6 | CASSSGLAGELVTYEQYF | TGTGCCAGCAGCTCAGGACTAGCGGGAGAATTAGTAACCTACGAGCAGTACTTC
. | . | TRBJ2-3 | TRBV5-4 | CASSLAQTTDTQYF | TGTGCCAGCAGCTTGGCGCAGACCACAGATACGCAGTATTTT
. | . | TRBJ2-1 | TRBV4-1 | CASSQEWVVFSSYNEQFF | TGCGCCAGCAGCCAAGAATGGGTGGTCTTCAGCTCCTACAATGAGCAGTTCTTC
. | once | TRBJ1-4 | TRBV30 | CAWSSGRGDEKLFF | TGTGCCTGGAGTTCGGGCAGGGGTGATGAAAAACTGTTTTTT